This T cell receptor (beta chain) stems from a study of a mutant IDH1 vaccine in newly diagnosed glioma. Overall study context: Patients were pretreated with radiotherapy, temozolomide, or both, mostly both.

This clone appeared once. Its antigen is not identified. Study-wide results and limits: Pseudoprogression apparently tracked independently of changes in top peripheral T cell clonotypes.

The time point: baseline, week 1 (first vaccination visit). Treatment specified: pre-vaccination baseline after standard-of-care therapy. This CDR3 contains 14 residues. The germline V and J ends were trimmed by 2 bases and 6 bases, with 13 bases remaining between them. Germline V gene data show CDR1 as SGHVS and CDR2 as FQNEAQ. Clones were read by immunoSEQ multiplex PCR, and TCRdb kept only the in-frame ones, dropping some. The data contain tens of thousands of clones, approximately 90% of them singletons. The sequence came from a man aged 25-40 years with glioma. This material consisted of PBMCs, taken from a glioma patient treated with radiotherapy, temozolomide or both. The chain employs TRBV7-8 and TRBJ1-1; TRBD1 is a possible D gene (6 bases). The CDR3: CASSLNGGWAEAFF. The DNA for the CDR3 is TGTGCCAGCAGCTTAAACGGGGGCTGGGCTGAAGCTTTCTTT.